These 20 T cell receptor beta chains came from one sample sequenced in a study of T cell responses to AZD1222 COVID-19 vaccine. TCRdb keeps only in-frame clones here, not all; method: immunoSEQ multiplex PCR. The sample yields 60,000 or so clones, roughly 84% seen once. The starting material was peripheral blood, obtained on day 0 of AZD1222 vaccination. The receptor set was obtained from an adult in good health.

This chain links TRBV27 with TRBJ1-5; possibly TRBD1 for D (5 bases). Germline CDR1 MNHEY, CDR2 SMNVEV (reference sequence). The CDR3 length is 13 residues. Trimming pared 4 bases from V and 4 bases from J, leaving 8 bases between. The DNA for the CDR3 is TGTGCCAGCAGTTGGGGCTTGAATCAGCCCCAGCATTTT. It yields the protein CASSWGLNQPQHF.

The chain has TRBV5-1 and TRBJ2-1, with TRBD2 matching 7 bases. Germline V lookup: CDR1 SGHRS, CDR2 YFSETQ. J was trimmed by 5 bases and V by 7 bases; bases with no gene match: 6. The CDR3 is 13 residues long. As DNA, the CDR3 is TGCGCCAGCTCCAGCGGGGTAAACAATGAGCAGTTCTTC. Amino acid sequence: CASSSGVNNEQFF.

The chain carries TRBV28 and TRBJ2-1; possible D gene TRBD2, 6 bases. Germline assignment: CDR1 MDHEN and CDR2 SYDVKM. The CDR3 consists of 18 residues. V dropped 2 bases and J dropped 0 bases, with 17 bases sitting between them. The CDR3 DNA reads as TGTGCCAGCAGTTTAAACGGGATAGCGGACCGCTCCTACAATGAGCAGTTCTTC. Translated, it gives CASSLNGIADRSYNEQFF.

V and J are TRBV28 and TRBJ1-6; tentatively, D is TRBD1 (6 bases). The V and J ends lost 4 bases and 7 bases respectively, with 17 bases between them. CDR1 is MDHEN and CDR2 is SYDVKM in the germline V gene. The CDR3 covers 16 residues. The CDR3 coding sequence is TGTGCCAGCAGTTCACTCCGTGGGGGGCAGAATTCACCCCTCCACTTT. Protein: CASSSLRGGQNSPLHF.

The chain has TRBV4-3 and TRBJ2-3; D may be TRBD2 (5 bases). V gave up 0 bases and J gave up 1 base, with 11 bases separating them. Germline V gene lookup returns CDR1 LGHNA and CDR2 YSLEER. The CDR3 runs to 16 residues. The CDR3 bases are TGCGCCAGCAGCCAAGATATCCGGAGGCGCACAGATACGCAGTATTTT. Residues: CASSQDIRRRTDTQYF.

J is TRBJ2-1 and V is TRBV5-1; TRBD1 agrees at 9 bases. Germline values: CDR1 SGHRS, CDR2 YFSETQ. The V segment lost 2 bases and the J segment 7 bases; nucleotides outside the gene matches: 4. This CDR3 has 14 amino acids. CDR3: CASSLGTGRNEQFF. The CDR3 DNA sequence: TGCGCCAGCAGCTTAGGGACAGGGAGGAATGAGCAGTTCTTC. The whole variable domain, filled in from reference TRBV5-1 and TRBJ2-1, reads KAGVTQTPRYLIKTRGQQVTLSCSPISGHRSVSWYQQTPGQGLQFLFEYFSETQRNKGNFPGRFSGRQFSNSRSEMNVSTLELGDSALYLCASSLGTGRNEQFFGPGTRLTVL.

The chain joins TRBV11-3 to TRBJ2-4; a possible D gene is TRBD1 (5 bases). V was cut by 4 bases and J by 8 bases, with 21 bases left in between. The CDR3 has 16 amino acids. Germline V gene data show CDR1 as SGHNT and CDR2 as YENEEA. CDR3 bases: TGTGCCAGCAGCTCGGAAGGACAAGAAGAGGTGGACATTCAGTACTTC. Protein product: CASSSEGQEEVDIQYF.

The V and J genes are TRBV7-8 and TRBJ1-2, with D perhaps TRBD1 (5 bases). Per the germline V gene, CDR1 is SGHVS and CDR2 is FQNEAQ. There are 13 residues in the CDR3. V lost 5 bases and J lost 2, with 9 bases in between. CDR3 region: CASSPDRNYGYTF. The CDR3 DNA is TGTGCCAGCAGCCCCGACAGAAACTATGGCTACACCTTC.

V and J are TRBV9 and TRBJ2-2, with 11 bases matching TRBD1. Trimming took 2 bases from V and 4 from J; bases not matched to a gene: 4. In germline, CDR1 is SGDLS, CDR2 YYNGEE. This CDR3 contains 16 residues. Here the CDR3 reads CASSVRGTGGTGELFF. The CDR3 bases are TGTGCCAGCAGCGTCCGGGGGACAGGGGGCACCGGGGAGCTGTTTTTT.

V is TRBV6-1 and J is TRBJ1-1, with 9 nucleotides matching TRBD1. The CDR3 sequence is 21 residues long. Trimming cost V 1 base and J 4 bases; bases outside gene matches: 22. The V gene's germline CDR1 is MNHNS and CDR2 SASEGT. The DNA of the CDR3 is TGTGCCAGCAGTGAAGAGAAAGGGGGCAGAGTCGGGACAGGGCGGAGCACTGAAGCTTTCTTT. It translates to CASSEEKGGRVGTGRSTEAFF.

The chain carries TRBV2 and TRBJ2-2; 8 positions match TRBD2. This CDR3 is 17 amino acids long. Losses at the gene ends were 10 bases for V and 1 base for J; bases not matched to a gene: 14. Germline loops: CDR1 SNHLY, CDR2 FYNNEI. The CDR3 region is CATTGLAGTLNTGELFF. The CDR3 nucleotides read TGTGCCACTACAGGTCTAGCGGGCACCCTGAACACCGGGGAGCTGTTTTTT.

The chain recombines TRBV5-1 with TRBJ2-3; a possible D gene is TRBD1 (6 bases). The CDR3 covers 18 residues. Germline CDR1 is SGHRS and CDR2 is YFSETQ. Trimming left V 7 bases short and J 2 bases short, with 26 bases between. The CDR3 DNA reads as TGCGCCAGCGGTGGGGTGGAAGGAAGACAGGTGAACACAGATACGCAGTATTTT. Its protein product is CASGGVEGRQVNTDTQYF.

This chain uses TRBV11-2 with TRBJ2-7, with D possibly TRBD2 on 6 matching bases. Germline CDR1 reads SGHAT; CDR2 reads FQNNGV. There are 14 residues in the CDR3. V was shortened by 0 bases and J by 2 bases, with 8 bases between the two germline ends. The CDR3 loop reads CASSLDGGTYEQYF. In DNA form, the CDR3 reads TGTGCCAGCAGCTTAGACGGCGGGACCTACGAGCAGTACTTC.

A remark on this clone: The sample carries other DNA sequences with the same CDR3. V and J are TRBV4-1 and TRBJ1-1; D call uncertain. With 1 base removed from V and 5 bases from J, the gap between germline ends came to 11 bases. The germline V gene has CDR1 MGHRA and CDR2 YSYEKL. The CDR3 spans 14 residues. CDR3 in amino acids: CASSQVGSSTEAFF. The CDR3 DNA follows: TGCGCCAGCAGCCAAGTGGGCAGCTCAACTGAAGCTTTCTTT.

The count of this clone is one. This specimen includes other DNA sequences encoding the same CDR3. This chain links TRBV7-6 with TRBJ1-1; D uncertain. Trimming shortened V by 5 bases and J by 2 bases, and 9 bases separated the two germline ends. CDR3 size: 13 residues. The germline V gene encodes CDR1 SGHVS and CDR2 FNYEAQ. The CDR3, as DNA: TGTGCCAGCAGCGCGGACCTTAACACTGAAGCTTTCTTT. Protein: CASSADLNTEAFF.

In this sample, this clone turned up a few times. The chain links TRBV9 to TRBJ1-1; D call uncertain. The CDR3 spans 13 residues. V was clipped by 3 bases and J by 0 bases, with 6 bases between them. Germline lookup yields CDR1 SGDLS and CDR2 YYNGEE. CDR3 region: CASSAHLNTEAFF. DNA of the CDR3: TGTGCCAGCAGCGCCCACCTGAACACTGAAGCTTTCTTT.

This clone was picked up a small number of times. The V call is TRBV3-1 (or the pseudogene TRBV3-2), the J call TRBJ1-1; the D gene is possibly TRBD1 (6 bases). The CDR3 consists of 13 residues. CDR1 is LGHDT, CDR2 YNNKEL, per germline (reference sequence). Trimming took off 8 bases at V and 4 bases at J, with 14 bases between the two ends. The CDR3 coding sequence is TGTGCCAGCGGCAGGGGCGCGGGCACTGAAGCTTTCTTT. The encoded protein is CASGRGAGTEAFF.

The genes are TRBV7-9 and TRBJ2-3, with D unclear. Trimming took off 2 bases at V and 4 bases at J, with 7 bases between the two ends. CDR1 is SEHNR, CDR2 FQNEAQ, per germline (reference sequence). The CDR3 length is 13 residues. The CDR3 reads CASSLSESDTQYF. CDR3 sequence (DNA): TGTGCCAGCAGCTTATCCGAGTCAGATACGCAGTATTTT. Complete variable domain (other parts from reference TRBV7-9 and TRBJ2-3): DTGVSQNPRHKITKRGQNVTFRCDPISEHNRLYWYRQTLGQGPEFLTYFQNEAQLEKSRLLSDRFSAERPKGSFSTLEIQRTEQGDSAMYLCASSLSESDTQYFGPGTRLTVL.

The chain is built from TRBV7-9 and TRBJ2-1; 9 bases agree with TRBD2. J lost 6 bases, V lost 7 bases, and 19 bases had no gene match. CDR1 SEHNR and CDR2 FQNEAQ come from the germline V gene (reference sequence). The CDR3 loop spans 18 amino acids. The CDR3 coding sequence is TGTGCCAGCACCTCTATGTGGGCGGGAGGGCCAGGAACCAATGAGCAGTTCTTC. It specifies CASTSMWAGGPGTNEQFF.

The rearrangement uses TRBV4-1 and TRBJ2-7, with 7 bases matching TRBD2. The germline V gene has CDR1 MGHRA and CDR2 YSYEKL. This CDR3 is 14 amino acids long. V lost 3 bases to trimming and J lost 2 bases; unmatched junction nucleotides: 4. This CDR3 is CASSHGEGTYEQYF. CDR3 coding DNA: TGCGCCAGCAGCCACGGGGAGGGGACCTACGAGCAGTACTTC.